This T cell receptor (beta chain) was obtained from a study of brain T cells in children with intractable seizures. Findings and limits, study-wide: Pre- and post-surgery blood differed in depth, so pre-surgery absences may be undersampling.

Sequencing was limited to surgery cases with top T cell transcript signatures in brain tissue. Pre-surgery treatment included at least one anti-epileptic drug. Sequenced by immunoSEQ multiplex PCR; TCRdb stores in-frame clones only, minus some. The sample lists 62,000 or so clones; more than 95% were seen once. Concerning this clone: The target antigen is unknown.

This sample comprised peripheral blood, obtained at surgery. This sequence originates from a boy under two years old with focal cortical dysplasia and intractable seizures.

The CDR3 reads CASSPDQPGYEQFF. CDR3 DNA sequence: TGTGCCAGCAGCCCGGACCAACCTGGCTATGAGCAGTTCTTC. The chain joins TRBV7-7 to TRBJ2-1, with D hard to call. The CDR3 is made up of 14 amino acids. Germline CDR1 reads SSHAT; CDR2 reads FNYEAQ (reference sequence). Trimming took 5 bases from V and 8 from J, leaving 16 bases between them.